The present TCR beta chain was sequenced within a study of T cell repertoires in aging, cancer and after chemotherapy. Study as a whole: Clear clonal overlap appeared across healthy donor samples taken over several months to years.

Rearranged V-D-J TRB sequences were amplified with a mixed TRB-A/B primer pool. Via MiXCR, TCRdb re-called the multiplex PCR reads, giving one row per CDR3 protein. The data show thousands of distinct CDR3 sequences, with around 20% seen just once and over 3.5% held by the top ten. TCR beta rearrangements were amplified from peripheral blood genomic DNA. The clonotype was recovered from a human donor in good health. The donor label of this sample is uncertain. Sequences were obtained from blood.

CDR3 nucleotide sequence: TGTGCCACCAGTGATGTCGCCGGGACCGGTTTCACAGATACGCAGTATTTT. Protein sequence: CATSDVAGTGFTDTQYF. J is TRBJ2-3 and V is TRBV24-1, with D perhaps assigned TRBD1 or TRBD2 (5 bases each). V lost 3 bases, J lost 2 bases, and 17 bases lay in between. The CDR3 is 17 residues long. CDR1 KGHDR and CDR2 SFDVKD come from the germline V gene.